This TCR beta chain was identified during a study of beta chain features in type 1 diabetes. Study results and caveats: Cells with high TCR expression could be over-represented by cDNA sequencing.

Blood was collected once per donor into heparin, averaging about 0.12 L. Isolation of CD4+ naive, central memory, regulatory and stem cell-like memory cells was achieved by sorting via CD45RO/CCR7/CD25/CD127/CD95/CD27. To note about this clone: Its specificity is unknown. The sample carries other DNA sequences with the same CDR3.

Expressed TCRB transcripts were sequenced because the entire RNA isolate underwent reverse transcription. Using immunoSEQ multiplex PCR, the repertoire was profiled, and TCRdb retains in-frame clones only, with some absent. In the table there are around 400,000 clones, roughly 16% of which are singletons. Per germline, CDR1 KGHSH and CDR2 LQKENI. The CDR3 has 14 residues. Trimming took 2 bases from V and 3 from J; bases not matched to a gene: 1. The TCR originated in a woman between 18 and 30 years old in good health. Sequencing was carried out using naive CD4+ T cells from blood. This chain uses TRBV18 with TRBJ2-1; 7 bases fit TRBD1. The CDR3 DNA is TGTGCCAGCTCACCAGGGACAGTCTACAATGAGCAGTTCTTC. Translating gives CASSPGTVYNEQFF.